This TCR beta chain emerged from a study of T cells in localized non-small cell lung cancer. For this clone: Its target is not known.

Study-wide points: Among the top 100 tumor clones, a median about 52 appeared in adjacent lung.

TCRdb keeps only in-frame clones here, not all; method: immunoSEQ multiplex PCR. The repertoire has 37,000 or so clones, about 87% of them found once; the top ten carry less than 3.5%. V was shortened by 2 bases and J by 5 bases, with 6 bases between the two germline ends. There are 12 residues in the CDR3. Germline V gene data show CDR1 as SNHLY and CDR2 as FYNNEI. The sample here was peripheral blood, taken before any cancer treatment. This chain links TRBV2 with TRBJ1-2; D unresolved. This receptor was identified in a woman between 35 and 70 years old with stage I lung adenocarcinoma. The CDR3 region is CASSEKGYGYTF. DNA of the CDR3: TGTGCCAGCAGTGAAAAAGGGTATGGCTACACCTTC.